This T cell receptor (beta chain) originates from a study of molecular identifiers for immune sequencing clone quantification. Turning to the study itself: Five portions were made in replicates from RNA of roughly 20,000 or 100,000 naive CD8 cells, and four underwent sequencing. The study's findings and limits: Clones that exceeded 20 RNA copies held over 98% of effector molecules, yet under 1% in naive cells.

Methods described previously were used for bulk TCR libraries, and listed TCR primers were applied. MiXCR was run by TCRdb on the PCR reads, yielding one entry per CDR3 protein. The sample yields a few hundred thousand distinct CDR3 sequences, 24% seen once. CD8+CD4-CCR7+CD45RA+ sorting gave the naive CD8 T cells. This clonotype has more than one count but fewer than ten. No antigen is known for it. This TCR derives from a human donor in good health. Some libraries in this study had Jurkat cell RNA spiked in. The source material was naive CD8+ T cells from blood, with Jurkat cell RNA spiked in. The subset is: FACS-sorted CD8+CD4-CCR7+CD45RA+ naive T cells.

The CDR3 region has the DNA TGTGCCAGCAGTTTATCAGGGGGATGGGGGGCGGAAGGCTACACCTTC. Protein product: CASSLSGGWGAEGYTF. The chain joins TRBV27 to TRBJ1-2; D perhaps matches TRBD1 (6 bases). Germline loops: CDR1 MNHEY, CDR2 SMNVEV (reference sequence). V dropped 0 bases and J dropped 8 bases, with 19 bases sitting between them. The CDR3 extends over 16 amino acids.